The 21 T cell receptor beta chains presented below share a single source sample, sequenced in a study of cytomegalovirus exposure and HLA in healthy donors. Primers included in the PCR were 60 Vbeta and 13 Jbeta primers. Produced via immunoSEQ multiplex PCR; TCRdb's table is partial and in-frame only. The sample yields roughly 150,000 clones, around 84% seen once. The specimen sequenced was PBMCs. The source is a woman between 18 and 29 years old in good health and CMV-seronegative.

This chain joins TRBV6-1 and TRBJ1-2; 10 bases align to TRBD1. V dropped 0 bases and J dropped 6; count of bases not matched to a gene: 1. The germline V gene has CDR1 MNHNS and CDR2 SASEGT. This CDR3 comprises 14 residues. The DNA of the CDR3 is TGTGCCAGCAGTGAAGCGGGACAGGGGAATGGCTACACCTTC. Its protein is CASSEAGQGNGYTF.

This chain connects TRBV28 to TRBJ2-3, with 7 bases lining up with TRBD2. Germline assignment: CDR1 MDHEN and CDR2 SYDVKM. With 11 bases clipped from V and 3 bases from J, the junction kept 14 bases outside the gene matches. The CDR3 runs to 15 residues. The CDR3 region has the DNA TGTGCCTCGGTGGGGGGGGGAAGCAAGACAGATACGCAGTATTTT. Translating it yields CASVGGGSKTDTQYF.

There are a few counts of this clone. The chain joins TRBV5-1 to TRBJ2-1, with 10 bases matching TRBD2. The CDR3 extends over 15 amino acids. Losses at the gene ends were 0 bases for V and 7 bases for J; bases not matched to a gene: 4. Germline V CDR1 and CDR2: SGHRS, YFSETQ. The CDR3 is CASSLERGGRNEQFF. The CDR3, as DNA: TGCGCCAGCAGCTTGGAGCGGGGGGGCCGTAATGAGCAGTTCTTC.

The rearrangement uses TRBV28 and TRBJ2-2; 8 nucleotides agree with TRBD1. The CDR3 is 18 residues long. The germline V gene encodes CDR1 MDHEN and CDR2 SYDVKM. J was trimmed by 5 bases and V by 3 bases; bases with no gene match: 14. The CDR3 nucleotides are TGTGCCAGCAGTTTGTTTAAGACAGGGGTAATTGGGACCGGGGAGCTGTTTTTT. The encoded protein is CASSLFKTGVIGTGELFF. Together with reference TRBV28 and TRBJ2-2, the CDR3 gives the full variable domain: DVKVTQSSRYLVKRTGEKVFLECVQDMDHENMFWYRQDPGLGLRLIYFSYDVKMKEKGDIPEGYSVSREKKERFSLILESASTNQTSMYLCASSLFKTGVIGTGELFFGEGSRLTVL.

The chain employs TRBV5-8 and TRBJ2-5; 9 bases are a match to TRBD2. The CDR3 totals 15 residues. Germline V gene sequence: CDR1 SGHTS, CDR2 YDEGEE. V gave up 0 bases and J gave up 5 bases; unmatched junction bases: 5. CDR3 in DNA: TGTGCCAGCAGCTTGGGGGGGACTAGCTTGGAGACCCAGTACTTC. It specifies CASSLGGTSLETQYF.

As DNA, the CDR3 is TGTGCCAGCAGCCAAGATCCGGTCAAACCTTCGAACACTGAAGCTTTCTTT. It is translated as CASSQDPVKPSNTEAFF. The V and J genes are TRBV4-2 and TRBJ1-1; D remains ambiguous. CDR3 length: 17 amino acids. CDR1 is LGHNA, CDR2 YNFKEQ, per germline. V lost 0 bases and J lost 1, with 15 bases in between.

The V gene is TRBV19, the J gene TRBJ2-5; no reliable D call. V lost 4 bases, J lost 5 bases, and 14 bases lay in between. Germline values: CDR1 LNHDA, CDR2 SQIVND (reference sequence). The CDR3 runs to 14 residues. As DNA, the CDR3 is TGTGCCAGTAGTACCAAGCCGCTATGGGAGACCCAGTACTTC. Translation: CASSTKPLWETQYF.

The chain couples TRBV19 to TRBJ2-5, with 7 bases aligning to TRBD1. The last part of the DNA fits TRBJ2-7 better; the J call may be wrong. The germline CDR1 and CDR2 sequences are LNHDA and SQIVND (reference sequence). The CDR3 spans 13 residues. This CDR3 reads CASTRTGSYEQYF. CDR3 DNA sequence: TGTGCCAGTACCCGGACAGGATCCTACGAGCAGTACTTC.

This chain links TRBV18 with TRBJ2-7; 8 nucleotides match TRBD2. This CDR3 comprises 15 residues. Looked up from germline, CDR1 is KGHSH and CDR2 is LQKENI. Germline trimming cut 2 bases from V and 3 bases from J; bases unmatched to any gene: 6. This chain's CDR3 is CASSPVAGSDYEQYF. Written as DNA, the CDR3 is TGTGCCAGCTCACCAGTAGCGGGATCAGACTACGAGCAGTACTTC.

This clone was recorded once. The chain has TRBV10-3 and TRBJ1-2; perhaps TRBD1 as D (5 bases). V gave up 3 bases and J gave up 3 bases, with 11 bases separating them. Germline lookup yields CDR1 ENHRY and CDR2 SYGVKD. The length of the CDR3 is 14 residues. This CDR3 reads CAISEGAGYYGYTF. The CDR3 DNA is TGTGCCATCAGTGAAGGGGCCGGATACTATGGCTACACCTTC.

The rearrangement uses TRBV10-3 and TRBJ2-3; D is ambiguous. Germline CDR1 reads ENHRY; CDR2 reads SYGVKD. The length of the CDR3 is 14 residues. The germline V and J ends were trimmed by 2 bases and 1 base, with 7 bases remaining between them. The CDR3 DNA follows: TGTGCCATCAGTGAGGCGCAGGGCACAGATACGCAGTATTTT. It specifies CAISEAQGTDTQYF.

The J gene is TRBJ1-6, the V gene TRBV7-2; TRBD1 aligns across 7 bases. Germline-derived CDR1 and CDR2 are SGHTA and FQGNSA. The CDR3 has 15 amino acids. V gave up 5 bases and J gave up 10 bases; unmatched junction bases: 11. CDR3 bases: TGTGCCAGCAGCCGGCCCGGGACAGTGGAATCACCCCTCCACTTT. Encoded protein: CASSRPGTVESPLHF.

The chain links TRBV18 to TRBJ1-3; TRBD1 matches 9 bases. CDR3 length: 16 amino acids. J was trimmed by 2 bases and V by 5 bases; bases with no gene match: 7. From germline, CDR1 is KGHSH and CDR2 LQKENI. CDR3 in DNA: TGTGCCAGCTCATCATCTACAGGGGGCACTGGAAACACCATATATTTT. This gives the protein CASSSSTGGTGNTIYF.

The chain links TRBV13 to TRBJ1-3, with D maybe TRBD1 (6 bases). This CDR3 has 16 amino acids. CDR1 and CDR2 (germline): PRHDT, FYEKMQ (reference sequence). With 4 bases removed from V and 2 bases from J, the gap between germline ends came to 15 bases. The CDR3 loop is CASSSTNRDTGNTIYF. CDR3 DNA sequence: TGTGCCAGCAGCTCAACTAACAGGGACACTGGAAACACCATATATTTT.

This chain joins TRBV7-9 and TRBJ2-7; TRBD2 might be the D (5 bases). The CDR3 totals 15 residues. Trimming left V 0 bases short and J 3 bases short, with 12 bases between. CDR1 SEHNR and CDR2 FQNEAQ come from the germline V gene (reference sequence). In nucleotides, the CDR3 is TGTGCCAGCAGCTTAGCCGGAGGAGACGGCTACGAGCAGTACTTC. The encoded protein is CASSLAGGDGYEQYF. The complete variable domain, with remaining parts taken from reference TRBV7-9 and TRBJ2-7, reads DTGVSQNPRHKITKRGQNVTFRCDPISEHNRLYWYRQTLGQGPEFLTYFQNEAQLEKSRLLSDRFSAERPKGSFSTLEIQRTEQGDSAMYLCASSLAGGDGYEQYFGPGTRLTVT.

The chain recombines TRBV2 with TRBJ1-5; D remains ambiguous. Germline V CDR1 and CDR2: SNHLY, FYNNEI. This CDR3 region has 13 residues. V dropped 8 bases and J dropped 3 bases, with 11 bases sitting between them. The CDR3: CASGEEVNQPQHF. As DNA, the CDR3 is TGTGCCAGCGGGGAGGAGGTCAATCAGCCCCAGCATTTT. The complete variable domain, with remaining parts taken from reference TRBV2 and TRBJ1-5, reads EPEVTQTPSHQVTQMGQEVILRCVPISNHLYFYWYRQILGQKVEFLVSFYNNEISEKSEIFDDQFSVERPDGSNFTLKIRSTKLEDSAMYFCASGEEVNQPQHFGDGTRLSIL.

The V call is TRBV6-5, the J call TRBJ1-6; D gene ambiguous. V was cut by 3 bases and J by 13 bases, with 19 bases left in between. Germline lookup yields CDR1 MNHEY and CDR2 SVGAGI. This CDR3 spans 15 amino acids. The CDR3 DNA follows: TGTGCCAGCAGTTATTCGGCGGCTGGATCACGGCCCCTCCACTTT. Translation gives CASSYSAAGSRPLHF.

The J gene is TRBJ2-1, the V gene TRBV5-4; TRBD1 agrees at 9 bases. This CDR3 has 15 residues. V gave up 2 bases and J gave up 4 bases; unmatched junction bases: 4. Germline CDR1 SGHNT, CDR2 YYREEE (reference sequence). CDR3 sequence reads: CASSFDRGNYNEQFF. CDR3 in DNA: TGTGCCAGCAGCTTTGACAGGGGGAATTACAATGAGCAGTTCTTC.

This clone was detected only once. The rearrangement joins TRBV28 to TRBJ2-1; TRBD2 is a possible D gene (5 bases). Germline CDR1 reads MDHEN; CDR2 reads SYDVKM. The length of the CDR3 is 13 residues. Trimming stripped 6 bases from V and 6 bases from J, with 12 bases between. CDR3 bases: TGTGCCAGCAGCTACGGACTGAGCAATGAGCAGTTCTTC. Translating gives CASSYGLSNEQFF.

This clone was counted a few times. This sequence joins TRBV5-4 and TRBJ1-2, with 9 bases that match TRBD1. The CDR3 extends over 15 amino acids. The trim removed 0 bases at V and 2 bases at J, leaving 2 bases unmatched. Looked up from germline, CDR1 is SGHNT and CDR2 is YYREEE (reference sequence). The CDR3 nucleotides are TGTGCCAGCAGCTTGGGGACAGGGGTAAACTATGGCTACACCTTC. Its protein is CASSLGTGVNYGYTF.

CDR3 coding DNA: TGTGCCAGCAGTGAAACCGGGACAGGGGGGGACGAGCAGTACTTC. Amino acids: CASSETGTGGDEQYF. The chain employs TRBV6-1 and TRBJ2-7; 11 bases are a match to TRBD1. After removal of 2 bases from V and 5 bases from J, the junction contained 5 bases not matched to a gene. Germline CDR1 reads MNHNS; CDR2 reads SASEGT. The CDR3 runs to 15 residues.